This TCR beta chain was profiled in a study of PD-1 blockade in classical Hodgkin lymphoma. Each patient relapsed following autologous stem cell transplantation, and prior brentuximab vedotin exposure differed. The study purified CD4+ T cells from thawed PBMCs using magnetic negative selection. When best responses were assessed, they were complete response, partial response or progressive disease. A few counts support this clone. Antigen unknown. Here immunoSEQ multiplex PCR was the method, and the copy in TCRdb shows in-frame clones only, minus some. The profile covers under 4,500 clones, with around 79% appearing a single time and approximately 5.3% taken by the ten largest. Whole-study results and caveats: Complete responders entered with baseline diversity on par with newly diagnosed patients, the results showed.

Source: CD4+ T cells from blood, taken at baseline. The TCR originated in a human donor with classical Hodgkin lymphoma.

CDR3 DNA: TGTGCCAGCAGCTTGGGCGGGGTGAACACTGAAGCTTTCTTT. Protein sequence: CASSLGGVNTEAFF. V gene TRBV5-4 combines with J gene TRBJ1-1, with D hard to call. The CDR3 length is 14 residues. Trimming removed 0 bases at V and 0 bases at J, with 6 bases between. The germline V gene encodes CDR1 SGHNT and CDR2 YYREEE (reference sequence).